Listed here are 14 T cell receptor beta chains from one sample, sequenced in a study of CD8 T cells in ankylosing spondylitis. Study results and limitations: A motif in TCR beta, a set of about 8 highly homologous variants, appeared characteristic of ankylosing spondylitis blood.

TCRdb ran MiXCR on the 5' RACE reads and lists one entry per CDR3 protein. The table includes more than 400,000 distinct CDR3 sequences, approximately 5.3% detected once. No antigens are known for them. The sequencing sample was made of blood, either unsorted or a sorted T cell fraction (not recorded which). All receptors come from a male donor with ankylosing spondylitis.

The table lists this clonotype with many counts. The chain links TRBV6-1 to TRBJ1-3; the D is unclear. CDR1 MNHNS and CDR2 SASEGT come from the germline V gene. The CDR3 length is 15 residues. V was clipped by 7 bases and J by 0 bases, with 13 bases between them. The CDR3 loop reads CASTMRTASGNTIYF. DNA of the CDR3: TGTGCCAGCACCATGAGGACGGCCTCTGGAAACACCATATATTTT.

A word on this clonotype: A read error is possible here, since a much larger clone lies one base away. The CDR3 carries no conserved terminal phenylalanine or tryptophan, so it likely arises from a read error. V gene TRBV6-1 combines with J gene TRBJ1-1; possibly TRBD1 for D (5 bases). CDR1 is MNHNS and CDR2 is SASEGT in the germline V gene. The CDR3 runs 14 residues. V dropped 6 bases and J dropped 8 bases, with 19 bases sitting between them. DNA of the CDR3: TGTGCCAGCAGCCCCGGGGGAGGGACGAAGGAAGCTTTCCTT. Translating it yields CASSPGGGTKEAFL.

At least ten counts were recorded for this clonotype. The J gene is TRBJ2-4, the V gene TRBV20-1, with 7 bases that match TRBD2. The CDR3 length is 15 residues. From germline, CDR1 is DFQATT and CDR2 SNEGSKA (reference sequence). The V gene end was trimmed by 4 bases and the J gene end by 4 bases; junction bases not matched to a gene: 10. The CDR3 sequence is CSAISLLAVKNIQYF. In DNA, the CDR3 is TGCAGTGCTATCTCTCTGCTAGCGGTTAAAAACATTCAGTACTTC.

This clonotype was counted a few times. The chain uses TRBV21-1 and TRBJ2-3; no DNA check was done on the table's D call, TRBD1. TRBV21-1 is assigned pseudogene status. This CDR3 comprises 18 residues. The CDR3 protein is CASSKAPRDSVKTDTQYF. The CDR3 nucleotides read TGTGCCAGCAGCAAAGCCCCCCGCGACAGCGTAAAGACAGATACGCAGTATTTT.

This clonotype appeared many times. The chain recombines TRBV4-1 with TRBJ2-3; the D is unclear. CDR3 length: 15 residues. V was trimmed by 2 bases and J by 8 bases, leaving 17 bases between them. Germline assignment: CDR1 MGHRA and CDR2 YSYEKL. The chain's CDR3 is CASSQTLTFEGTQYF. The CDR3 DNA reads TGCGCCAGCAGCCAAACATTAACCTTCGAAGGTACGCAGTATTTT.

This clonotype was observed at least ten times. V and J are TRBV6-5 and TRBJ1-1; D gene ambiguous. Germline V lookup: CDR1 MNHEY, CDR2 SVGAGI. The CDR3 is 15 amino acids. The ends were cut back, 0 bases at V and 2 bases at J, with 10 bases in the middle. The CDR3 sequence: CASSYSMLANTEAFF. In DNA, the CDR3 is TGTGCCAGCAGTTACTCGATGTTAGCTAACACTGAAGCTTTCTTT.

The J gene is TRBJ2-1, the V gene TRBV18; TRBD1 or TRBD2 may be the D gene (5 bases each). The CDR3 runs 14 residues. Per germline, CDR1 KGHSH and CDR2 LQKENI. V was pared by 3 bases and J by 2 bases, with 8 bases between. CDR3 sequence: CASSPGPAYNEQFF. CDR3 coding DNA: TGTGCCAGCTCACCGGGACCCGCCTACAATGAGCAGTTCTTC.

The gene calls are TRBV5-1 and TRBJ2-2, with D hard to call. Between the trimmed V and J ends, which lost 3 bases and 2 bases, there was a span of 11 bases. Germline lookup yields CDR1 SGHRS and CDR2 YFSETQ. The CDR3 consists of 15 residues. The CDR3 DNA reads TGCGCCAGCAGCTCGGAAGGTGGAAACACCGGGGAGCTGTTTTTT. As protein: CASSSEGGNTGELFF. Full variable domain (remainder filled in from reference TRBV5-1 and TRBJ2-2): KAGVTQTPRYLIKTRGQQVTLSCSPISGHRSVSWYQQTPGQGLQFLFEYFSETQRNKGNFPGRFSGRQFSNSRSEMNVSTLELGDSALYLCASSSEGGNTGELFFGEGSRLTVL.

In this sample, this clonotype turned up many times. The chain is built from TRBV5-1 and TRBJ2-7; 8 nucleotides line up with TRBD1. V was pared by 4 bases and J by 1 base, with 13 bases of the junction left unmatched. Germline lookup yields CDR1 SGHRS and CDR2 YFSETQ. There are 17 residues in the CDR3. The CDR3 sequence: CASSRGTGVLPSYEQYF. Written as DNA, the CDR3 is TGCGCCAGCAGCCGCGGGACAGGCGTCCTACCTTCCTACGAGCAGTACTTC.

The CDR3 reads CASTKGAGKNTEAFF. The CDR3 DNA reads as TGTGCCAGTACAAAAGGGGCAGGAAAGAACACTGAAGCTTTCTTT. The chain combines TRBV6-1 with TRBJ1-1, with a weak D call TRBD1 (5 bases). This CDR3 region has 15 residues. The germline V gene encodes CDR1 MNHNS and CDR2 SASEGT. V lost 9 bases, J lost 1 base, and 18 bases lay in between.

There are many counts of this clonotype. The chain carries TRBV4-3 and TRBJ2-2, with a possible D match to TRBD1 (7 bases). This CDR3 contains 16 residues. V lost 2 bases, J lost 4 bases, and 14 bases lay in between. In germline, CDR1 is LGHNA, CDR2 YSLEER. CDR3 bases: TGCGCCAGCAGCCAATACGGACAGGAGGGCACCGGGGAGCTGTTTTTT. It translates to CASSQYGQEGTGELFF.

This clonotype was detected only a few times. J is TRBJ2-1 and V is TRBV12-5; D gene unclear. The CDR3 is 11 residues long. The ends were cut back, 2 bases at V and 10 bases at J, with 6 bases in the middle. The germline CDR1 and CDR2 sequences are LGHNT and FRNRAP. The CDR3 coding sequence is TGTGCTAGTGGTTTGCTGAGGGAGCAGTTCTTC. It specifies CASGLLREQFF.

This clonotype was detected ten times or more. The rearrangement links TRBV28 to TRBJ1-6, with D possibly being TRBD1 (6 bases). Germline V CDR1 and CDR2: MDHEN, SYDVKM. The CDR3 is made up of 15 amino acids. The V and J ends lost 7 bases and 6 bases respectively, with 16 bases between them. The CDR3 nucleotides read TGTGCCAGCAAGTCGTTGGACAGCCGTAATTCACCCCTCCACTTT. This gives the protein CASKSLDSRNSPLHF.

This clonotype was seen ten or more times. CDR3 sequence reads: CASSSDRVGSGPEQYF. Written as DNA, the CDR3 is TGCGCCAGCAGCTCGGACAGGGTCGGCAGTGGTCCCGAGCAGTACTTC. The chain joins TRBV5-1 to TRBJ2-7; 8 nucleotides line up with TRBD1. The CDR3 is 16 residues long. Germline V gene data show CDR1 as SGHRS and CDR2 as YFSETQ. J lost 6 bases, V lost 3 bases, and 14 bases had no gene match.